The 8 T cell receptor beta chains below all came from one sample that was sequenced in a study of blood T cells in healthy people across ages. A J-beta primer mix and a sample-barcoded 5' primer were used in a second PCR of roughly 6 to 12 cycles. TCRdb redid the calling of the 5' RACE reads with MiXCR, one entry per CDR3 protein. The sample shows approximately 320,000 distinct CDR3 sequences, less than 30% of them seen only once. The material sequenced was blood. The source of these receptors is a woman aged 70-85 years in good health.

The CDR3 DNA sequence: TGCAGCGCATGGACAGGCACAGATACGCAGTATTTT. It yields the protein CSAWTGTDTQYF. The chain has TRBV29-1 and TRBJ2-3; D perhaps matches TRBD1 (6 bases). The CDR3 sequence is 12 residues long. V lost 7 bases and J lost 1, with 9 bases in between. Germline V gives CDR1 SQVTM, CDR2 ANQGSEA.

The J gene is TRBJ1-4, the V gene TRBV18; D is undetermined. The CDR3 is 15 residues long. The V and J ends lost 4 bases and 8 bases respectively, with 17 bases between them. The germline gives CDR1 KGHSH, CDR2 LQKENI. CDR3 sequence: CASSQNVAGSEKLFF. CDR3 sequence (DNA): TGTGCCAGCTCACAAAACGTCGCCGGGTCGGAAAAACTGTTTTTT.

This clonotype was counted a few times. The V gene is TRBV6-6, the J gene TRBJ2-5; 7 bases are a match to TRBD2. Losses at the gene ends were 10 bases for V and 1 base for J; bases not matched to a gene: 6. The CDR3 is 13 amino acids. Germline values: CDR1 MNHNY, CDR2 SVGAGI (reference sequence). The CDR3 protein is CATTRTSQETQYF. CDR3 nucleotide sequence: TGTGCCACCACTCGGACTAGCCAAGAGACCCAGTACTTC.

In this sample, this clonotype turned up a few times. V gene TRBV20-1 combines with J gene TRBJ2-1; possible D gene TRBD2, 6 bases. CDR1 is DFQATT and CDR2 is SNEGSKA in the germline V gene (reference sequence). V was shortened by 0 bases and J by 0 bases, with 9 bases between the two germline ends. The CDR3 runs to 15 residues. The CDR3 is CSARDVAASYNEQFF. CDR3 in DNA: TGCAGTGCTAGAGATGTAGCGGCCTCCTACAATGAGCAGTTCTTC.

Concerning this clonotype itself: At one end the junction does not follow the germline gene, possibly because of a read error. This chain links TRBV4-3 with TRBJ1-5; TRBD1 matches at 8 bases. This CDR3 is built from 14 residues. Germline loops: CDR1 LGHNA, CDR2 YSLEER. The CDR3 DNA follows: TGCGCCGGCAGCCAAGGACAGGGTAATCAGCCCCAGCATTTT. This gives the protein CAGSQGQGNQPQHF.

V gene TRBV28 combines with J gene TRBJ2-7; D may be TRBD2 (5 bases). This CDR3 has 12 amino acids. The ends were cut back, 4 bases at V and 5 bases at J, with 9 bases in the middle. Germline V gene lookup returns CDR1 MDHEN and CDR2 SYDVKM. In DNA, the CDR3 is TGTGCCAGCAGTTCCGAGGGCCACGAGCAGTACTTC. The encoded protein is CASSSEGHEQYF. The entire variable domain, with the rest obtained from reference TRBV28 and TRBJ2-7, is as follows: DVKVTQSSRYLVKRTGEKVFLECVQDMDHENMFWYRQDPGLGLRLIYFSYDVKMKEKGDIPEGYSVSREKKERFSLILESASTNQTSMYLCASSSEGHEQYFGPGTRLTVT.

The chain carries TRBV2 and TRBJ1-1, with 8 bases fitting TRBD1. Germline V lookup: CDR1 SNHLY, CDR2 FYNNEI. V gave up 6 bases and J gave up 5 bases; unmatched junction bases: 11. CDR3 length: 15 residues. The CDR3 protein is CASRLGQASGTEAFF. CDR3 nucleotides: TGTGCCAGCAGGTTGGGACAGGCCTCAGGGACTGAAGCTTTCTTT.

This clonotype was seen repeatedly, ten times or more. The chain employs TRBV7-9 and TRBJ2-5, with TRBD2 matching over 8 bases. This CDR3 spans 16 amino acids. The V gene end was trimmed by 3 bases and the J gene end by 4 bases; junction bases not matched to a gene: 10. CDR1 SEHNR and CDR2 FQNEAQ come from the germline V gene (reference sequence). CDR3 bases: TGTGCCAGCAGCTTTCAACTGACGGGAGGGCGAGAGACCCAGTACTTC. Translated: CASSFQLTGGRETQYF. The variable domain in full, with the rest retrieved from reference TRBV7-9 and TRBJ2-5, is DTGVSQNPRHKITKRGQNVTFRCDPISEHNRLYWYRQTLGQGPEFLTYFQNEAQLEKSRLLSDRFSAERPKGSFSTLEIQRTEQGDSAMYLCASSFQLTGGRETQYFGPGTRLLVL.